A selection of T cell receptor beta chains follows, all from one sample in a study of T cell responses to AZD1222 COVID-19 vaccine. Profiling relied on immunoSEQ multiplex PCR, and the TCRdb table lists in-frame clones only, not all of them. The data show some 94,000 clones, more than 80% seen once. The material was peripheral blood, obtained on day 0 of AZD1222 vaccination. These receptors came from an adult in good health. Each CDR3 is given with its conserved first and last residue. D genes are given only for firm matches. A clone size is listed for some rows: how often the clone was seen (once, few, many), or a class if it is expanded.

j_gene: TRBJ1-4; v_gene: TRBV25-1; d_gene: NA; abundance: NA; CDR3aa: CASSAAGPRGEKLFF; CDR3nt: TGTGCCAGCAGTGCGGCCGGACCGAGGGGTGAAAAACTGTTTTTT
j_gene: TRBJ2-3; v_gene: TRBV10-1; d_gene: NA; abundance: NA; CDR3aa: CASSAPGSTDTQYF; CDR3nt: TGCGCCAGCAGTGCCCCAGGGAGCACAGATACGCAGTATTTT
j_gene: TRBJ1-4; v_gene: TRBV5-4; d_gene: TRBD1; abundance: NA; CDR3aa: CASSLTGGSGEKLFF; CDR3nt: TGTGCCAGCAGCCTTACAGGGGGCTCGGGTGAAAAACTGTTTTTT
j_gene: TRBJ1-1; v_gene: TRBV19; d_gene: TRBD1; abundance: NA; CDR3aa: CASSKDRVNTEAFF; CDR3nt: TGTGCCAGTAGTAAGGACAGGGTGAACACTGAAGCTTTCTTT
j_gene: TRBJ2-7; v_gene: TRBV4-3; d_gene: NA; abundance: once; CDR3aa: CASSQDERSYEQYF; CDR3nt: TGCGCCAGCAGCCAAGATGAGCGGTCCTACGAGCAGTACTTC
j_gene: TRBJ1-2; v_gene: TRBV28; d_gene: NA; abundance: NA; CDR3aa: CASSLPSAGDGYTF; CDR3nt: TGTGCCAGCAGTTTACCGTCGGCAGGGGATGGCTACACCTTC
j_gene: TRBJ1-1; v_gene: TRBV19; d_gene: NA; abundance: NA; CDR3aa: CASSPRDGQAFF; CDR3nt: TGTGCCAGTAGTCCGAGGGACGGTCAAGCTTTCTTT
j_gene: TRBJ1-3; v_gene: TRBV6-1; d_gene: NA; abundance: NA; CDR3aa: CASSELAGLGNTIYF; CDR3nt: TGTGCCAGCAGTGAACTTGCAGGGTTGGGAAACACCATATATTTT
j_gene: TRBJ2-4; v_gene: TRBV28; d_gene: NA; abundance: NA; CDR3aa: CASSFVGRNQNIQYF; CDR3nt: TGTGCCAGCAGTTTTGTCGGCAGGAATCAAAACATTCAGTACTTC
j_gene: TRBJ2-5; v_gene: TRBV28; d_gene: TRBD2; abundance: NA; CDR3aa: CASRKLAGGAQETQYF; CDR3nt: TGTGCCAGCAGAAAATTAGCGGGAGGGGCCCAAGAGACCCAGTACTTC
j_gene: TRBJ1-2; v_gene: TRBV6-5; d_gene: NA; abundance: NA; CDR3aa: CASSYGGALGGYTF; CDR3nt: TGTGCCAGCAGTTACGGAGGGGCTCTAGGAGGCTACACCTTC
j_gene: TRBJ2-1; v_gene: TRBV12-5; d_gene: TRBD2; abundance: NA; CDR3aa: CASGISGSTYNEQFF; CDR3nt: TGTGCTAGTGGCATTAGCGGGAGCACCTACAATGAGCAGTTCTTC
j_gene: TRBJ1-1; v_gene: TRBV11-2; d_gene: NA; abundance: once; CDR3aa: CASSLDRATEAFF; CDR3nt: TGTGCCAGCAGCTTAGACAGGGCCACTGAAGCTTTCTTT
j_gene: TRBJ2-2; v_gene: TRBV10-1; d_gene: NA; abundance: NA; CDR3aa: CASTPGRGSTGELFF; CDR3nt: TGCGCCAGCACCCCGGGACGGGGGAGCACCGGGGAGCTGTTTTTT
j_gene: TRBJ2-5; v_gene: TRBV7-9; d_gene: NA; abundance: NA; CDR3aa: CASSFTQPETQYF; CDR3nt: TGTGCCAGCAGCTTCACCCAGCCGGAGACCCAGTACTTC
j_gene: TRBJ2-7; v_gene: TRBV28; d_gene: NA; abundance: once; CDR3aa: CASAGLYEQYF; CDR3nt: TGTGCCAGCGCAGGGTTGTACGAGCAGTACTTC
j_gene: TRBJ2-1; v_gene: TRBV9; d_gene: NA; abundance: NA; CDR3aa: CASSVGQTNEQFF; CDR3nt: TGTGCCAGCAGCGTAGGACAGACCAATGAGCAGTTCTTC
j_gene: TRBJ2-2; v_gene: TRBV19; d_gene: NA; abundance: NA; CDR3aa: CASRGSGRTKTGELFF; CDR3nt: TGTGCCAGTAGGGGGTCTGGACGGACTAAAACCGGGGAGCTGTTTTTT
j_gene: TRBJ2-5; v_gene: TRBV4-2; d_gene: NA; abundance: NA; CDR3aa: CASSERQFPLTQYF; CDR3nt: TGTGCCAGCAGCGAAAGACAGTTTCCGTTGACCCAGTACTTC
j_gene: TRBJ1-1; v_gene: TRBV30; d_gene: TRBD1; abundance: NA; CDR3aa: CAWRLTGTVNTEAFF; CDR3nt: TGTGCCTGGAGATTAACCGGGACAGTGAACACTGAAGCTTTCTTT
j_gene: TRBJ1-6; v_gene: TRBV28; d_gene: NA; abundance: NA; CDR3aa: CASSSTRVLYNSPLHF; CDR3nt: TGTGCCAGCAGTTCGACCAGGGTTCTCTATAATTCACCCCTCCACTTT
j_gene: TRBJ1-1; v_gene: TRBV10-1; d_gene: NA; abundance: NA; CDR3aa: CASRQTLNTEAFF; CDR3nt: TGCGCCAGCAGACAGACCCTAAACACTGAAGCTTTCTTT
j_gene: TRBJ1-2; v_gene: TRBV28; d_gene: NA; abundance: NA; CDR3aa: CASSLTRATLGYGYTF; CDR3nt: TGTGCCAGCAGTCTAACACGGGCCACCCTGGGCTATGGCTACACCTTC
j_gene: TRBJ1-2; v_gene: TRBV19; d_gene: TRBD1; abundance: few; CDR3aa: CASHTGGASGGYTF; CDR3nt: TGTGCCAGTCATACAGGGGGCGCGTCGGGCGGCTACACCTTC
j_gene: TRBJ1-2; v_gene: TRBV27; d_gene: NA; abundance: NA; CDR3aa: CASSLRPTDDLYGYTF; CDR3nt: TGTGCCAGCAGTCTCCGACCGACAGACGATCTCTATGGCTACACCTTC
j_gene: TRBJ2-1; v_gene: TRBV12-3/TRBV12-4; d_gene: TRBD1; abundance: NA; CDR3aa: CASRPDRDNEQFF; CDR3nt: TGTGCCAGCAGACCCGACAGGGACAATGAGCAGTTCTTC
j_gene: TRBJ1-1; v_gene: TRBV4-1; d_gene: NA; abundance: NA; CDR3aa: CASSQDPHTEAFF; CDR3nt: TGCGCCAGCAGCCAAGATCCCCACACTGAAGCTTTCTTT
j_gene: TRBJ2-1; v_gene: TRBV18; d_gene: TRBD2; abundance: NA; CDR3aa: CASSPRTSGDNEQFF; CDR3nt: TGTGCCAGCTCACCACGGACTAGCGGGGACAATGAGCAGTTCTTC
j_gene: TRBJ2-7; v_gene: TRBV7-9; d_gene: NA; abundance: NA; CDR3aa: CASSFPGVGRYEQYF; CDR3nt: TGTGCCAGCAGCTTCCCAGGGGTTGGTCGTTACGAGCAGTACTTC
j_gene: TRBJ1-2; v_gene: TRBV4-1; d_gene: NA; abundance: few; CDR3aa: CASSQEDSRGLYGYTF; CDR3nt: TGCGCCAGCAGCCAAGAGGACAGTAGGGGTTTATATGGCTACACCTTC
j_gene: TRBJ2-5; v_gene: TRBV20-1; d_gene: TRBD2; abundance: NA; CDR3aa: CSASYRRRLAGGAPQETQYF; CDR3nt: TGCAGTGCTAGTTATAGGAGGAGGCTAGCGGGAGGTGCCCCCCAAGAGACCCAGTACTTC
j_gene: TRBJ2-7; v_gene: TRBV2; d_gene: NA; abundance: NA; CDR3aa: CASSSTGYEQYF; CDR3nt: TGTGCCAGCAGTTCGACAGGATACGAGCAGTACTTC
j_gene: TRBJ2-7; v_gene: TRBV6-2/TRBV6-3; d_gene: TRBD2; abundance: NA; CDR3aa: CASSQREAYEQYF; CDR3nt: TGTGCCAGCAGTCAGCGGGAGGCCTACGAGCAGTACTTC